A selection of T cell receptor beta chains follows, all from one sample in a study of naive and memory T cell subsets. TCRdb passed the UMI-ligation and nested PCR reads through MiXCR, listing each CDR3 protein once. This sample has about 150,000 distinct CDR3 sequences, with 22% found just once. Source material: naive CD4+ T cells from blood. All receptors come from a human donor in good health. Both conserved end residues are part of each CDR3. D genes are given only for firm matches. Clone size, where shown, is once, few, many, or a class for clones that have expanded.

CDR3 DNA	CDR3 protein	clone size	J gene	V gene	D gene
TGCGCCAGCAGCTTGGCCCGAAGAAGCACAGATACGCAGTATTTT	CASSLARRSTDTQYF	few	TRBJ2-3	TRBV5-1	-
TGCGCCAGCAGCTTGTCTAGCAGCCAAGAGACCCAGTACTTC	CASSLSSSQETQYF	-	TRBJ2-5	TRBV5-1	-
TGTGCCAGCAGCCAAGGGTGGGAGACCCAGTACTTC	CASSQGWETQYF	-	TRBJ2-5	TRBV3-1	-
TGCAGCGTTGCCCGGGGCAATGAGCAGTTCTTC	CSVARGNEQFF	-	TRBJ2-1	TRBV29-1	-
TGCAGCGTTGTTGTGGCCAATGAGCAGTTCTTC	CSVVVANEQFF	few	TRBJ2-1	TRBV29-1	-
TGTGCCAGCACCCGAGGAGGGAGCGGGGTCGAGCAGTACTTC	CASTRGGSGVEQYF	-	TRBJ2-7	TRBV6-2/TRBV6-3	TRBD2
TGTGCCAGCATGTACAGCTCCTACAATGAGCAGTTCTTC	CASMYSSYNEQFF	many	TRBJ2-1	TRBV5-6	-
TGTGCCAGCAGCCAACAGGGGAACTATGGCTACACCTTC	CASSQQGNYGYTF	-	TRBJ1-2	TRBV3-1	-
TGTGCCAGCAGTTTTTCCATTGAGCAGTTCTTC	CASSFSIEQFF	many	TRBJ2-1	TRBV12-3/TRBV12-4	-
TGCAGTGCTACCCGGGACACGAGCACAGATACGCAGTATTTT	CSATRDTSTDTQYF	-	TRBJ2-3	TRBV20-1	-
TGTGCCAGCAGGGAAGGAATCCAGAACACTGAAGCTTTCTTT	CASREGIQNTEAFF	-	TRBJ1-1	TRBV28	-
TGCAGCGTTGGACAGGCCGTAAATCAGCCCCAGCATTTT	CSVGQAVNQPQHF	few	TRBJ1-5	TRBV29-1	-
TGTGCCAGCAGCTACCCAGCTGGTCAGCCCCAGCATTTT	CASSYPAGQPQHF	-	TRBJ1-5	TRBV7-2	-
TGTGCCAGCAGCTTTGAAAGAGAGCAGTTCTTC	CASSFEREQFF	-	TRBJ2-1	TRBV5-4	-
TGTGCCAGCAGCCAAGCGGGACTAGCGGGAGACACAGATACGCAGTATTTT	CASSQAGLAGDTDTQYF	-	TRBJ2-3	TRBV3-1	TRBD2
TGTGCCAGCAGTGTAGTAGAGACGGGCCAAGAGACCCAGTACTTC	CASSVVETGQETQYF	few	TRBJ2-5	TRBV6-1	-
TGTGCCAGCAGCTTTGGAGGGGCAGACACCGGGGAGCTGTTTTTT	CASSFGGADTGELFF	-	TRBJ2-2	TRBV7-6	-
TGTGCCAGCAGGCGACAGGGGGAGAGGAAGACCCAGTACTTC	CASRRQGERKTQYF	-	TRBJ2-5	TRBV3-1	TRBD1
TGTGCCAGCAGTGGGGGCAGCCCGAACACTGAAGCTTTCTTT	CASSGGSPNTEAFF	-	TRBJ1-1	TRBV2	-
TGTGCCAGCAGCCCCCGGACGGGAAATTCACCCCTCCACTTT	CASSPRTGNSPLHF	-	TRBJ1-6	TRBV3-1	-
TGTGCCAGCAGTTTCACCCGGATTCTTAGCACAGATACGCAGTATTTT	CASSFTRILSTDTQYF	few	TRBJ2-3	TRBV27	-
TGTGCCAGCAGCCGTCCGGGACTCAGTAATGAGCAGTTCTTC	CASSRPGLSNEQFF	once	TRBJ2-1	TRBV14	-
TGTGCCAGCAGTTTTCGTAAAGGGTCTACAGGCAATGAGCAGTTCTTC	CASSFRKGSTGNEQFF	-	TRBJ2-1	TRBV12-3/TRBV12-4	-
TGTGCCAGCAGAATATCCGGGACAGGACGATGGGATACGCAGTATTTT	CASRISGTGRWDTQYF	many	TRBJ2-3	TRBV28	TRBD1
TGCAGTGCTACGTCCGGGACGGACCCCTACGAGCAGTACTTC	CSATSGTDPYEQYF	-	TRBJ2-7	TRBV20-1	-